The entry below gives a single T cell receptor beta chain sequence along with its context. The data originate from a study of T cells expressing NK-cell markers. Background on the study: The TCR beta repertoires were obtained from sorted CD3+CD56+NKG2C+, CD3+CD56+NKG2C- and CD3+CD56-NKG2C+ T cells. There were seven HCMV-seropositive donors and one seronegative donor among the eight sequenced.

Germline V gene data show CDR1 as SGHNT and CDR2 as YYREEE (reference sequence). This CDR3 region has 14 residues. Beta-chain TCR cDNA was generated via 5'RACE template switching with UMIs. TCRdb re-called the 5' RACE reads and gives one entry per CDR3 protein, without DNA. Across fewer than 400,000 distinct CDR3 sequences, the top ten clones capture roughly 5.4% of the sample. The receptor's source is a man aged 18-69 years in good health. The specimen sequenced was blood T cells: a sorted CD56 or NKG2C T cell subset, CD4+ or CD8+ T cells, or bulk PBMC T cells (not recorded which). The rearrangement links TRBV5-4 to TRBJ1-2. The chain's CDR3 is CASSQSGRMYGYTF.